Listed below are T cell receptor beta chains from one sample, sequenced in a study of shared clonotypes between healthy human individuals. Measured with immunoSEQ multiplex PCR; TCRdb has only the in-frame clones, and not every one. The sample comprises about 2.3 million clones, about 90% of which are singletons, and approximately 0.41% rests with the top ten. The specimen was naive CD4+ T cells from PBMCs. These receptors all stem from a man between 18 and 29 years old in good health. Some clones in this sample may be carry-over from other donors' samples. Both conserved end residues are part of each CDR3. A D gene is named only where the DNA matches it firmly. Clone size is not always given. Where it is, it says once, few, many or a class for expanded clones.

v_gene,d_gene,abundance,j_gene,CDR3aa,CDR3nt
TRBV5-1,NA,NA,TRBJ2-1,CASSLAPQAEQFF,TGCGCCAGCAGCTTGGCTCCCCAGGCTGAGCAGTTCTTC
TRBV7-3,NA,NA,TRBJ2-4,CASSLKWGDIQYF,TGTGCCAGCAGCTTAAAATGGGGGGACATTCAGTACTTC
TRBV19,NA,NA,TRBJ2-4,CASSIGFRTNIQYF,TGTGCCAGTAGTATAGGTTTCAGGACAAACATTCAGTACTTC
TRBV7-2,NA,NA,TRBJ1-2,CASSLAPVVYGYTF,TGTGCCAGCAGCTTAGCCCCTGTGGTCTATGGCTACACCTTC
TRBV28,NA,once,TRBJ1-2,CASSLGPSPYGYTF,TGTGCCAGCAGTTTAGGTCCCAGTCCCTATGGCTACACCTTC
TRBV9,TRBD2,NA,TRBJ2-3,CASSVASGLGTDTQYF,TGTGCCAGCAGCGTGGCCTCGGGACTAGGGACAGATACGCAGTATTTT
TRBV5-4,NA,NA,TRBJ2-7,CASSLEPRSYEQYF,TGTGCCAGCAGCTTGGAGCCCAGGAGCTACGAGCAGTACTTC
TRBV29-1,TRBD1,NA,TRBJ2-5,CSVAEGAPETQYF,TGCAGCGTTGCTGAGGGGGCTCCAGAGACCCAGTACTTC
TRBV4-3,TRBD2,NA,TRBJ2-3,CASSQDSGRAPTDTQYF,TGCGCCAGCAGCCAAGATAGCGGGAGGGCCCCCACAGATACGCAGTATTTT
TRBV5-1,NA,NA,TRBJ1-3,CASSFSGAGNTIYF,TGCGCCAGCAGCTTTTCAGGGGCTGGAAACACCATATATTTT
TRBV12-5,NA,NA,TRBJ2-2,CASGLVGSSGELFF,TGTGCTAGTGGTTTGGTGGGCTCGAGCGGGGAGCTGTTTTTT
TRBV12-5,TRBD2,NA,TRBJ2-3,CASGPREATDTQYF,TGTGCTAGTGGTCCTCGGGAGGCCACAGATACGCAGTATTTT